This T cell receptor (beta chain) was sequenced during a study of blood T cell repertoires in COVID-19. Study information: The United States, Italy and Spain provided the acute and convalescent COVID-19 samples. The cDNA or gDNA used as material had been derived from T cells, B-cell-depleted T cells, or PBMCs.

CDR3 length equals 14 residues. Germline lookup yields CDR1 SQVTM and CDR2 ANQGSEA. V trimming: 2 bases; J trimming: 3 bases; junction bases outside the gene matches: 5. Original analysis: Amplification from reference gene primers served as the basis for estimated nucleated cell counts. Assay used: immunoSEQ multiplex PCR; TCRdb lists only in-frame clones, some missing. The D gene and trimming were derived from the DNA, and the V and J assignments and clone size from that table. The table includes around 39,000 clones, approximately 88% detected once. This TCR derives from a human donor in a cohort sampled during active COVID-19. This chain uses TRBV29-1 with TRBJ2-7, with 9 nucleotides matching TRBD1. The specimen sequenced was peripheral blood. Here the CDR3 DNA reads TGCAGCGTTGAAACACGGGGACAGGGCTACGAGCAGTACTTC. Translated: CSVETRGQGYEQYF.